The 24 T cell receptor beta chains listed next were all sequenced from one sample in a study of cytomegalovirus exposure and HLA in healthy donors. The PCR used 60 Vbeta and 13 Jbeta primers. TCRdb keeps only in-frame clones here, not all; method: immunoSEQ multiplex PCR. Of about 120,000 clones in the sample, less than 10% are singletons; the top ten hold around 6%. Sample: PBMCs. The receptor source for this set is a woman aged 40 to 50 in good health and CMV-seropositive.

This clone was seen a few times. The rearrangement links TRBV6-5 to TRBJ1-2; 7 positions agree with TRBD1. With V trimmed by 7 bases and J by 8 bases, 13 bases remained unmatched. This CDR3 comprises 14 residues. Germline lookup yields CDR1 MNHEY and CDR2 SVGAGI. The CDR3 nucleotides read TGTGCCAGCACCCCAGGGACAGTCGGCTGGGGCTACACCTTC. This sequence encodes CASTPGTVGWGYTF.

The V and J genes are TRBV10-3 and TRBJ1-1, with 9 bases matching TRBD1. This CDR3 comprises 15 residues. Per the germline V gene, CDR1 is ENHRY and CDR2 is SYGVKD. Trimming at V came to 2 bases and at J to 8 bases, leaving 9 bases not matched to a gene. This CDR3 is CAISEAERQGGEAFF. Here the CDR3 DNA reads TGTGCCATCAGTGAGGCAGAAAGACAGGGGGGGGAAGCTTTCTTT.

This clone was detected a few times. CDR3 region: CASSLGAEYNEQFF. In nucleotides, the CDR3 is TGTGCCAGCAGCCTTGGGGCAGAGTACAATGAGCAGTTCTTC. The chain links TRBV7-8 to TRBJ2-1; the D gene is possibly TRBD1 (5 bases). CDR1 SGHVS and CDR2 FQNEAQ come from the germline V gene. CDR3 length: 14 residues. The V and J ends lost 5 bases and 4 bases respectively, with 12 bases between them.

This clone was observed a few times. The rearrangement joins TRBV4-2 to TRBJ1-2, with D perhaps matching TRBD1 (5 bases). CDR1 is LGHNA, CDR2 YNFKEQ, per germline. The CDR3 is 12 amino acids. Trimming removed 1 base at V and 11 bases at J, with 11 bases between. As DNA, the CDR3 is TGTGCCAGCAGCCAAGTCAGGGCCGCTTACACCTTC. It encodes CASSQVRAAYTF.

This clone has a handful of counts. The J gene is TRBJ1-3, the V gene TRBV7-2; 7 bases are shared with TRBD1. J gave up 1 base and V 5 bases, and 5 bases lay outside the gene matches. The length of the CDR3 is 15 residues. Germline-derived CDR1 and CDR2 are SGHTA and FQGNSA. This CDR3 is CASSRVQGSGNTIYF. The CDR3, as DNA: TGTGCCAGCAGCCGAGTACAGGGGTCTGGAAACACCATATATTTT.

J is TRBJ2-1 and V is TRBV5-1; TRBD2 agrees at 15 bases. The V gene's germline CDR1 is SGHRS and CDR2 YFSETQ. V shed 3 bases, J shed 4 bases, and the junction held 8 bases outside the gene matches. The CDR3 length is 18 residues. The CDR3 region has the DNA TGCGCCAGCAGCTCCCGGACTAGCGGGGGGGCGAGTTACAATGAGCAGTTCTTC. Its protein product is CASSSRTSGGASYNEQFF.

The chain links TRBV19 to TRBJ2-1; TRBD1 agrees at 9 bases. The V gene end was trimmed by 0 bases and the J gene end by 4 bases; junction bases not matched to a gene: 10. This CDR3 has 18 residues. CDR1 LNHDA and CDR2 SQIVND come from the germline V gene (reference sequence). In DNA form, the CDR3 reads TGTGCCAGTAGTATAGATAACATACAGGGGGCTACTTACAATGAGCAGTTCTTC. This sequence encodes CASSIDNIQGATYNEQFF. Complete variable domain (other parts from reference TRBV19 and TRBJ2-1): DGGITQSPKYLFRKEGQNVTLSCEQNLNHDAMYWYRQDPGQGLRLIYYSQIVNDFQKGDIAEGYSVSREKKESFPLTVTSAQKNPTAFYLCASSIDNIQGATYNEQFFGPGTRLTVL.

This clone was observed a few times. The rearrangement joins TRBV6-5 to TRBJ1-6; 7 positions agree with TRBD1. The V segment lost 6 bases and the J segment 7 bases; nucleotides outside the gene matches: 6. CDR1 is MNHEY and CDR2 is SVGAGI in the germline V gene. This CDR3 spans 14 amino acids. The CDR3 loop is CASRDGTENSPLHF. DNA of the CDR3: TGTGCCAGCAGGGACGGGACAGAGAATTCACCCCTCCACTTT.

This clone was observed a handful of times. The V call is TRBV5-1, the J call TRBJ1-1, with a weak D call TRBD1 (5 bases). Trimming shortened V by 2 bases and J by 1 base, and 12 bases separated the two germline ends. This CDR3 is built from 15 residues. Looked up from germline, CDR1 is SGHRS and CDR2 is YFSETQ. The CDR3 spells CASSFSGEGNTEAFF. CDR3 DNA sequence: TGCGCCAGCAGCTTTTCGGGGGAGGGGAACACTGAAGCTTTCTTT.

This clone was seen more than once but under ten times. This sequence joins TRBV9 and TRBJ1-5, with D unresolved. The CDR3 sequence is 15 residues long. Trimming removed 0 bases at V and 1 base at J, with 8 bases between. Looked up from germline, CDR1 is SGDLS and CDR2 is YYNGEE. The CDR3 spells CASSVEGESNQPQHF. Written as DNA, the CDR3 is TGTGCCAGCAGCGTAGAAGGAGAGAGCAATCAGCCCCAGCATTTT.

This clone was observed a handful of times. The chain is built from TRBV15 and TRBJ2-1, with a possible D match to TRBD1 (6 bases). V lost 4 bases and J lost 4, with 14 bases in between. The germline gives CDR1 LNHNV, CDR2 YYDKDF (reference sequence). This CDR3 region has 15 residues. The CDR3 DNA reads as TGTGCCACCAGCACCGGGACACCTCCTTACAATGAGCAGTTCTTC. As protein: CATSTGTPPYNEQFF.

The CDR3 DNA follows: TGTGCCAGCAGCTTTGGACAGGGCCCTAATCAGCCCCAGCATTTT. Its protein is CASSFGQGPNQPQHF. The V and J genes are TRBV11-2 and TRBJ1-5; TRBD1 matches at 8 bases. Germline V lookup: CDR1 SGHAT, CDR2 FQNNGV. This CDR3 spans 15 amino acids. V shed 3 bases, J shed 4 bases, and the junction held 5 bases outside the gene matches. Based on the CDR3 plus reference TRBV11-2 and TRBJ1-5, the full variable domain is EAGVAQSPRYKIIEKRQSVAFWCNPISGHATLYWYQQILGQGPKLLIQFQNNGVVDDSQLPKDRFSAERLKGVDSTLKIQPAKLEDSAVYLCASSFGQGPNQPQHFGDGTRLSIL.

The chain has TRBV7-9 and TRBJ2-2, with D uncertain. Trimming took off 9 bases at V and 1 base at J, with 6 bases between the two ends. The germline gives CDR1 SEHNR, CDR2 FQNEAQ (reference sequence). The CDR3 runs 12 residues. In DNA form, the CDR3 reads TGTGCCAGGACTGGGAACACCGGGGAGCTGTTTTTT. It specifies CARTGNTGELFF.

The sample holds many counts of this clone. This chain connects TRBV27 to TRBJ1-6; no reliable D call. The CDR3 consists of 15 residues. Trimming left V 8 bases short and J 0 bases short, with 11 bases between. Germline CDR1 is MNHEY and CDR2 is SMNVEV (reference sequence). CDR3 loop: CASLPWSSYNSPLHF. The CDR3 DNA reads TGTGCCAGCCTACCTTGGAGCTCCTATAATTCACCCCTCCACTTT.

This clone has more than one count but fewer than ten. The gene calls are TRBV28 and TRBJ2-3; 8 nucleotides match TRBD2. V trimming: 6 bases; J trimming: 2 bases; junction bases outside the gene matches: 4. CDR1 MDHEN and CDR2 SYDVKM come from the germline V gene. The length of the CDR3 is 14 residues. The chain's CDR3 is CASSRGGLTDTQYF. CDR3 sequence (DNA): TGTGCCAGCAGCCGGGGGGGGCTCACAGATACGCAGTATTTT. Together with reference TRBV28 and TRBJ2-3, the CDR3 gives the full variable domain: DVKVTQSSRYLVKRTGEKVFLECVQDMDHENMFWYRQDPGLGLRLIYFSYDVKMKEKGDIPEGYSVSREKKERFSLILESASTNQTSMYLCASSRGGLTDTQYFGPGTRLTVL.

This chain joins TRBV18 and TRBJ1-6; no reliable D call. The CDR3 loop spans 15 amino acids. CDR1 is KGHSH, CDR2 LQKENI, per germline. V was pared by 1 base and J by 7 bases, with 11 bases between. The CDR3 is CASSPQAAPNSPLHF. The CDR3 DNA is TGTGCCAGCTCACCACAGGCAGCGCCAAATTCACCCCTCCACTTT.

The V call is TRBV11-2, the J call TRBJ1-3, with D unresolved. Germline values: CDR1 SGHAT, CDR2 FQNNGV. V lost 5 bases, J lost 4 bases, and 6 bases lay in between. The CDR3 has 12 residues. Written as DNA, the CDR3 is TGTGCCAGCAGCCGAGGAGGAAACACCATATATTTT. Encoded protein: CASSRGGNTIYF.

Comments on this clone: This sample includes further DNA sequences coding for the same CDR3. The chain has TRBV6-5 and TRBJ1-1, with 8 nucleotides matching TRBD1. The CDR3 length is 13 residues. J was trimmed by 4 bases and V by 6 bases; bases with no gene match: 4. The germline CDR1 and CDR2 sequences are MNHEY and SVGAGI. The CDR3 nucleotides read TGTGCCAGCAGCCCCACAGGGGGCACTGAAGCTTTCTTT. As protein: CASSPTGGTEAFF.

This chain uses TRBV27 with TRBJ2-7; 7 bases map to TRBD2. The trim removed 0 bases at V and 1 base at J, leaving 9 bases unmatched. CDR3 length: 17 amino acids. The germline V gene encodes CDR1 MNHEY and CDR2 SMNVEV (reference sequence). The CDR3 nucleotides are TGTGCCAGCAGTTTATCGAGCGGGCTAGCGGTTTCCTACGAGCAGTACTTC. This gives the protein CASSLSSGLAVSYEQYF.

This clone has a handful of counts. The DNA for the CDR3 is TGTGCCAGTAGTTTCAACAGGGTCTCTTCCTATGAAAAACTGTTTTTT. Amino acids: CASSFNRVSSYEKLFF. The chain joins TRBV19 to TRBJ1-4, with a possible D match to TRBD1 (6 bases). This CDR3 region has 16 residues. V dropped 5 bases and J dropped 6 bases, with 19 bases sitting between them. Per germline, CDR1 LNHDA and CDR2 SQIVND (reference sequence).

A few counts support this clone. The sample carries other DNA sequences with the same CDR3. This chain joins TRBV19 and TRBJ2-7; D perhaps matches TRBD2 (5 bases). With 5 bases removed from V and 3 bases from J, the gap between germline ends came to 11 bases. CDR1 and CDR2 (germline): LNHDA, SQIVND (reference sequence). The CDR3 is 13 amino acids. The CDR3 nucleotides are TGTGCCAGTAGTGTGTCGGGAATCTACGAGCAGTACTTC. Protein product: CASSVSGIYEQYF.

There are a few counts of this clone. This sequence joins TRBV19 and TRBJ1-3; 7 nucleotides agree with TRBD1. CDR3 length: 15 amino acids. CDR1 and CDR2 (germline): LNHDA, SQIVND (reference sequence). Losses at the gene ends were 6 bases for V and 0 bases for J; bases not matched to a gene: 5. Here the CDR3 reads CASRGTAVSGNTIYF. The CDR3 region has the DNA TGTGCCAGTAGGGGGACAGCAGTCTCTGGAAACACCATATATTTT.

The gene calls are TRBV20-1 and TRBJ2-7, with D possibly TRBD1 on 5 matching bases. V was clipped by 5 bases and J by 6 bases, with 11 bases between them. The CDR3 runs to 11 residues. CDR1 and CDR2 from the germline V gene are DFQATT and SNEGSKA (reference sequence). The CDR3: CSAPGPGEQYF. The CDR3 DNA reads TGCAGTGCTCCAGGGCCGGGCGAGCAGTACTTC.

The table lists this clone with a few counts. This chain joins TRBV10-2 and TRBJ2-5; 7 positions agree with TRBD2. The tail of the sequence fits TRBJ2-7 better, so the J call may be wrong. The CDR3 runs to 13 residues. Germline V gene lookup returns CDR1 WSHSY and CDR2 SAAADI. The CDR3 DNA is TGCGCCAGCTCGGGGGGTCCCTCCTACGAGCAGTACTTC. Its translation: CASSGGPSYEQYF.